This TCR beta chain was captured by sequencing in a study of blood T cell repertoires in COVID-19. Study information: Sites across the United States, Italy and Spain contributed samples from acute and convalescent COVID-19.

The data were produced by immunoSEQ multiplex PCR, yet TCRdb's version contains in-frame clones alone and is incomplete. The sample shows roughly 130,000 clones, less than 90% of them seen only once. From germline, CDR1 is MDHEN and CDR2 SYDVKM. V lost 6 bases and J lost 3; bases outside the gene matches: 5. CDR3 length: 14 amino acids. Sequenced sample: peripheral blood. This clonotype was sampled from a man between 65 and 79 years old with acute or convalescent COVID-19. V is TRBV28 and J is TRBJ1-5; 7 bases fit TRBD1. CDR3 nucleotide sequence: TGTGCCAGCAGACTGACAGGGATCAATCAGCCCCAGCATTTT. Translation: CASRLTGINQPQHF.